The 19 T cell receptor beta chains below all came from one sample that was sequenced in a study of T cells expressing NK-cell markers. TCRdb reprocessed the 5' RACE reads and stores each CDR3 protein as one record, lacking DNA. The table lists about 370,000 distinct CDR3 sequences. The sample consisted of blood T cells: a sorted CD56 or NKG2C T cell subset, CD4+ or CD8+ T cells, or bulk PBMC T cells (not recorded which). These receptors were obtained from a woman between 50 and 59 years old in good health.

The chain has TRBV11-2 and TRBJ2-7; TCRdb's D call, TRBD2, is unchecked because there is no DNA. This CDR3 comprises 19 residues. Germline V gene data show CDR1 as SGHAT and CDR2 as FQNNGV. CDR3 residues: CASSLDYASGALNDYEQYF. Variable domain in full (rest from reference TRBV11-2 and TRBJ2-7): EAGVAQSPRYKIIEKRQSVAFWCNPISGHATLYWYQQILGQGPKLLIQFQNNGVVDDSQLPKDRFSAERLKGVDSTLKIQPAKLEDSAVYLCASSLDYASGALNDYEQYFGPGTRLTVT.

The CDR3 loop is CATRPGPMNTEAFF. This rearrangement joins TRBV12-3 or TRBV12-4 to TRBJ1-1; TCRdb selects TRBD1, and the lack of DNA leaves this call unchecked. This CDR3 contains 14 residues.

The V and J genes are TRBV5-4 and TRBJ2-5; TCRdb's assignment of TRBD1 cannot be checked, as there is no DNA. In germline, CDR1 is SGHNT, CDR2 YYREEE (reference sequence). CDR3 length equals 15 residues. The chain's CDR3 is CASSTERQGRETQYF.

The chain links TRBV4-1 to TRBJ2-1; TCRdb's D call, TRBD2, is unchecked because there is no DNA. Germline CDR1 is MGHRA and CDR2 is YSYEKL. The CDR3 totals 15 residues. This CDR3 is CASSQGSGVGDEQFF.

The rearrangement joins TRBV18 to TRBJ2-1; no DNA is available, so the TRBD2 call from TCRdb remains unchecked. CDR1 and CDR2 from the germline V gene are KGHSH and LQKENI. This CDR3 is built from 16 residues. The CDR3 loop is CASSTGTTAPYNEQFF. The full variable domain, in which reference TRBV18 and TRBJ2-1 provide the parts outside the CDR3, is NAGVMQNPRHLVRRRGQEARLRCSPMKGHSHVYWYRQLPEEGLKFMVYLQKENIIDESGMPKERFSAEFPKEGPSILRIQQVVRGDSAAYFCASSTGTTAPYNEQFFGPGTRLTVL.

This chain links TRBV2 with TRBJ2-3; TCRdb's D call of TRBD2 is untestable without DNA. Germline assignment: CDR1 SNHLY and CDR2 FYNNEI. This CDR3 has 16 residues. CDR3 region: CASRDSVRGGTDTQYF.

The V and J genes are TRBV6-5 and TRBJ2-7; the TCRdb call, TRBD1, lacks DNA for checking. This CDR3 has 14 amino acids. Germline CDR1 is MNHEY and CDR2 is SVGAGI. The CDR3 loop reads CASSSTGSVHEQYF.

The rearrangement links TRBV20-1 to TRBJ2-7; there is no DNA to check the TCRdb D call of TRBD2. Germline loops: CDR1 DFQATT, CDR2 SNEGSKA (reference sequence). This CDR3 spans 15 amino acids. The CDR3: CSADGSSGAAYEQYF.

V and J are TRBV5-5 and TRBJ1-6; TCRdb calls TRBD1, which cannot be checked without DNA. This CDR3 comprises 16 residues. Germline assignment: CDR1 SGHKS and CDR2 YYEKEE (reference sequence). The CDR3 spells CASSLSWDRGNSPLHF.

The rearrangement links TRBV7-9 to TRBJ1-2; there is no DNA to check the TCRdb D call of TRBD1. This CDR3 spans 15 amino acids. Germline values: CDR1 SEHNR, CDR2 FQNEAQ (reference sequence). The chain's CDR3 is CASSLGQNSFGGYTF.

The chain links TRBV10-2 to TRBJ1-2. Germline V gene data show CDR1 as WSHSY and CDR2 as SAAADI. The CDR3 covers 13 residues. CDR3 region: CASSESGGYGYTF.

The chain employs TRBV27 and TRBJ1-1; TCRdb outputs TRBD1, but without DNA this stays unchecked. Germline V gene sequence: CDR1 MNHEY, CDR2 SMNVEV (reference sequence). The CDR3 contains 12 residues. CDR3: CASSGGYGEAFF.

This chain uses TRBV24-1 with TRBJ2-5; lacking DNA, the TRBD2 call made by TCRdb goes unchecked. Germline V CDR1 and CDR2: KGHDR, SFDVKD. The CDR3 runs to 13 residues. The CDR3 reads CATRGTYQETQYF.

This rearrangement joins TRBV27 to TRBJ2-7; TCRdb proposes TRBD1, but this gene call is untestable without DNA. In germline, CDR1 is MNHEY, CDR2 SMNVEV (reference sequence). CDR3 length equals 14 residues. This chain's CDR3 is CASSRQGMSYEQYF.

The rearrangement uses TRBV20-1 and TRBJ2-3; the D call from TCRdb, TRBD1, cannot be confirmed without DNA. The CDR3 is made up of 15 amino acids. Germline values: CDR1 DFQATT, CDR2 SNEGSKA (reference sequence). The CDR3 loop reads CSAERVGGESDTQYF.

The V gene is TRBV27, the J gene TRBJ1-1; TCRdb gives TRBD1 as the D gene, but with no DNA this cannot be confirmed. The CDR3 consists of 13 residues. Per germline, CDR1 MNHEY and CDR2 SMNVEV (reference sequence). The CDR3 loop is CATRGPPAAEAFF.

V gene TRBV30 combines with J gene TRBJ2-2; TCRdb names TRBD1, which stays unverified in the absence of DNA. The CDR3 has 14 residues. Germline assignment: CDR1 GTSNPN and CDR2 SVGIG (reference sequence). This CDR3 reads CAWSGTGRTGELFF.

CDR3 region: CASSQEMQGAFSGYTF. V gene TRBV4-1 combines with J gene TRBJ1-2; TCRdb designates TRBD1, a call that cannot be tested without DNA. Germline V gives CDR1 MGHRA, CDR2 YSYEKL. The CDR3 runs to 16 residues.

The chain uses TRBV27 and TRBJ2-1; checking the TCRdb D call of TRBD2 is not possible without DNA. CDR1 and CDR2 from the germline V gene are MNHEY and SMNVEV (reference sequence). The CDR3 is 16 amino acids. The CDR3 region is CASRPTLAQVYNEQFF.